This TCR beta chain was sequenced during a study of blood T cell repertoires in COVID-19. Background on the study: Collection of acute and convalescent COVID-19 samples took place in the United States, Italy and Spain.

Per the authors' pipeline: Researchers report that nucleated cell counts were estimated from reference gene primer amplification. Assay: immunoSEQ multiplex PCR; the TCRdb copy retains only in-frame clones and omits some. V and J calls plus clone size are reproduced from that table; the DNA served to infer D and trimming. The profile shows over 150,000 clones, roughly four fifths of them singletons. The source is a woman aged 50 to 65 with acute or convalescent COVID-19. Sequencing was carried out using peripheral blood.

CDR3 nucleotides: TGTGCCAGTACCCTGGCCCCCACTGAAGCTTTCTTT. Translation: CASTLAPTEAFF. The chain employs TRBV28 and TRBJ1-1; D gene unclear. CDR1 MDHEN and CDR2 SYDVKM come from the germline V gene. Trimming cost V 9 bases and J 4 bases, with 12 bases left between them. The CDR3 totals 12 residues.